This TCR beta chain was sequenced for a study of radiotherapy plus CTLA-4 blockade in lung cancer. With ipilimumab providing CTLA-4 blockade, focal radiation was administered to patients who had chemo-refractory metastatic non-small-cell lung cancer. Points on this clone: No antigen is known for it.

Study-wide findings and caveats: Increased serum interferon-beta after radiation also reportedly predicted response strongly. Blood saw expansion of tumor-derived TCR clones after radiotherapy plus ipilimumab.

Trimming removed 5 bases from V and 3 bases from J, with 19 bases in between. Germline loops: CDR1 MNHEY, CDR2 SMNVEV (reference sequence). CDR3 size: 16 residues. The method was immunoSEQ multiplex PCR; TCRdb's version includes in-frame clones alone and lacks a portion of them. The table lists around 99,000 clones, about 86% of them singletons. The rearrangement uses TRBV27 and TRBJ1-2, with D unclear. This clonotype originated in a human donor with non-small cell lung cancer that progressed on radiotherapy plus ipilimumab. The source material was peripheral blood, sampled from a patient treated with radiotherapy plus ipilimumab. In DNA, the CDR3 is TGTGCCAGCAGTCCTACCCCAGCGAGTGGTCACTATGGCTACACCTTC. It encodes CASSPTPASGHYGYTF.